This T cell receptor (beta chain) was captured in a study of blood T cell repertoires in COVID-19 (dated by TCRdb to the early 2020s). For the study in its entirety: The collaborator samples originated in the United States, Italy and Spain and spanned the acute and convalescent phases of COVID-19. The material from the prospective study consisted of cDNA or gDNA derived from T cells, B-cell-depleted T cells, or PBMCs. A de-identified subject ID, COVID-19 status, age in years and sex were almost always included in the sample metadata. The repertoires were released in a freely available public database intended as a resource for research on the immune response to SARS-CoV-2. The samples were drawn from the first 160 participants of the ongoing ImmuneRACE study and from under 1,500 subjects provided by 6 global collaborators. Where available, HLA class I and class II types were taken from metadata supplied by the sample provider and were not determined by assay-based typing. The dataset comprised deeply sampled blood TCRbeta repertoires from subjects exposed to, actively infected with, or recovered from COVID-19. General conclusions and limits of the study: The quantity of clinical and demographic metadata differed by source and by participant and was supplied without curation.

V and J lose 0 bases and 10 bases, and a span of 9 bases separates them. The germline V gene (reference sequence) supplies CDR1 LGHDT and CDR2 YNNKEL. Measured from the cysteine to the phenylalanine, the CDR3 is 12 residues long. Kept here is only the CDR3 DNA, which spans 36 bases and is read in frame from base 1. The collaborating institutions used their own protocols to collect whole blood in K2EDTA tubes. For TCRbeta analysis, collaborators shipped samples as frozen whole blood, isolated PBMCs, or DNA extracted from either of those sample types. The immunoSEQ Assay, a bias-controlled multiplex PCR, was used to amplify TCRbeta CDR3 regions from genomic DNA. The published analysis was carried out like this. Within the assay, amplification of reference gene primers was used to estimate how many nucleated cells each sample contained. Sequence reads were collapsed and filtered to measure the absolute abundance of every unique TCRbeta CDR3 rearrangement. Productive Simpson clonality was computed per sample as the square root of Simpson's diversity index over productive rearrangements. Here the immuneACCESS table is served through TCRdb, limited to in-frame sequences with V and J called. Missing clones are a known gap in these copies; in checked studies unresolved V genes cover under half, and the rest lacks a known reason. V, J and clone size were drawn from that table, and D and trimming were deduced from the DNA. In this sample the table shows fewer than 140,000 clones, 71% of which occur a single time. The ten largest make up approximately 0.9% of the sample.

In regard to this clone: It lacks a known antigen. No much larger clone is present one base from it, and per-base qualities are unavailable.

Material for sequencing was peripheral blood. The clonotype originates from a human donor with acute or convalescent COVID-19. The donor label of this sample is uncertain. The sequence joins TRBV3-1 (or the pseudogene TRBV3-2) to TRBJ1-1; confidence is insufficient to name the D gene. The DNA sequence is given as TGTGCCAGCAGCCAAGAGACTTCGGGAGCTTTCTTT. Its protein product is CASSQETSGAFF.